This T cell receptor (beta chain) was captured in a study of identical twins. One entry per CDR3 protein, called by TCRdb with MiXCR from the 5' RACE reads. The sample holds 500,000 to 550,000 distinct CDR3 sequences, about 20% seen once. V shed 4 bases and J shed 6 bases, with 10 bases lying between them. The CDR3 is made up of 12 amino acids. CDR1 SEHNR and CDR2 FQNEAQ come from the germline V gene (reference sequence). Study outcomes and limitations: Cord blood's abundant beta clonotypes had fewer insertions, unlike memory repertoires.

This clonotype was counted a few times. Its target is unknown. The same specimen was also included in a second study, on yellow fever vaccine responses in identical twins.

This chain connects TRBV7-9 to TRBJ2-7; tentative D call: TRBD1 (6 bases). The sample comprised CD4+ T cells sorted from blood. This clonotype was sampled from a young woman in good health. The CDR3 loop reads CASSSGTIEQYV. The DNA of the CDR3 is TGTGCCAGCAGCTCCGGGACAATCGAGCAGTACGTC.